The 10 T cell receptor beta chains given below trace back to one sample, sequenced in a study of cytomegalovirus exposure and HLA in healthy donors (dated by TCRdb to 2016 to 2017). Libraries were built with the immunoSEQ multiplex PCR assay. The multiplex PCR relied on a mix of 60 forward primers for TCR Vbeta segments and 13 reverse primers for TCR Jbeta segments. TCRdb retrieved this table from immuneACCESS and kept in-frame rearrangements only. Not all clones are present; in checked studies, unresolved V genes account for under half, and no reason is known for the remainder. In this sample the table shows 300,000 or so clones, roughly 86% of which occur a single time. 2% to 2.5% of the sample comes from the top ten. Input material: PBMCs. These receptors came from a woman in her thirties or forties in good health and CMV-seropositive.

V gene TRBV2 combines with J gene TRBJ1-4, with 9 bases that match TRBD1. The CDR3 has 13 residues. Per the germline V gene, CDR1 is SNHLY and CDR2 is FYNNEI. After removal of 9 bases from V and 8 bases from J, the junction contained 7 bases not matched to a gene. The CDR3 DNA sequence: TGTGCCAGTAGGCGGACAGGGGTCGAAAAACTGTTTTTT. It codes for CASRRTGVEKLFF.

The J gene is TRBJ2-3, the V gene TRBV30; 7 positions agree with TRBD1. CDR1 is GTSNPN, CDR2 SVGIG, per germline (reference sequence). Trimming took 0 bases from V and 0 from J; bases not matched to a gene: 9. The CDR3 runs to 17 residues. This CDR3 is CAWSVGQGVISTDTQYF. The CDR3 DNA reads as TGTGCCTGGAGTGTAGGGCAGGGGGTCATCAGCACAGATACGCAGTATTTT.

The chain employs TRBV5-4 and TRBJ2-2; unclear D gene. Germline loops: CDR1 SGHNT, CDR2 YYREEE (reference sequence). The CDR3 has 14 amino acids. V was cut by 0 bases and J by 1 base, with 4 bases left in between. CDR3 sequence (DNA): TGTGCCAGCAGCTTGGCTGTGAACACCGGGGAGCTGTTTTTT. Translation gives CASSLAVNTGELFF.

The chain recombines TRBV9 with TRBJ1-6; TRBD1 matches at 11 bases. V was pared by 2 bases and J by 0 bases, with 10 bases of the junction left unmatched. Per the germline V gene, CDR1 is SGDLS and CDR2 is YYNGEE. The CDR3 is 20 amino acids. This chain's CDR3 is CASSVDPGQGDNSYNSPLHF. The CDR3 nucleotides are TGTGCCAGCAGCGTTGACCCGGGACAGGGGGATAACTCCTATAATTCACCCCTCCACTTT. Based on the CDR3 plus reference TRBV9 and TRBJ1-6, the full variable domain is DSGVTQTPKHLITATGQRVTLRCSPRSGDLSVYWYQQSLDQGLQFLIQYYNGEERAKGNILERFSAQQFPDLHSELNLSSLELGDSALYFCASSVDPGQGDNSYNSPLHFGNGTRLTVT.

The genes are TRBV5-8 and TRBJ1-1; 7 nucleotides align to TRBD1. V shed 0 bases, J shed 4 bases, and the junction held 6 bases outside the gene matches. The CDR3 is 15 residues long. Per the germline V gene, CDR1 is SGHTS and CDR2 is YDEGEE. CDR3 DNA sequence: TGTGCCAGCAGCTTGGGACAGGGTAGGGTCACTGAAGCTTTCTTT. Encoded protein: CASSLGQGRVTEAFF.

This rearrangement joins TRBV4-3 to TRBJ2-1; possible D gene TRBD1, 5 bases. CDR1 and CDR2 from the germline V gene are LGHNA and YSLEER. The CDR3 extends over 14 amino acids. The V gene lost 0 bases and the J gene lost 10 bases, with 13 bases spanning the gap. The CDR3 is CASSQDWPAGEQFF. Here the CDR3 DNA reads TGCGCCAGCAGCCAAGATTGGCCCGCAGGGGAGCAGTTCTTC.

The V gene is TRBV6-6, the J gene TRBJ2-5; 9 positions match TRBD2. V dropped 10 bases and J dropped 4; count of bases not matched to a gene: 13. Looked up from germline, CDR1 is MNHNY and CDR2 is SVGAGI (reference sequence). The CDR3 covers 15 residues. As DNA, the CDR3 is TGTGCCACCTTACCTACTAGCGGGTACGCAGAGACCCAGTACTTC. It encodes CATLPTSGYAETQYF.

This clone was seen at least ten times. This chain links TRBV7-2 with TRBJ1-6, with a possible D match to TRBD1 (5 bases). Germline V gives CDR1 SGHTA, CDR2 FQGNSA. V gave up 5 bases and J gave up 8 bases, with 16 bases separating them. CDR3 size: 15 residues. The CDR3 coding sequence is TGTGCCAGCAGCCTCATCGGGCAGGGTGATTCACCCCTCCACTTT. The encoded protein is CASSLIGQGDSPLHF.

V gene TRBV19 combines with J gene TRBJ1-4, with D perhaps matching TRBD1 (5 bases). Germline CDR1 and CDR2: LNHDA and SQIVND (reference sequence). The CDR3 runs to 15 residues. Trimming shortened V by 3 bases and J by 8 bases, and 16 bases separated the two germline ends. The CDR3 protein is CASSIQGGVGEKLFF. CDR3 nucleotide sequence: TGTGCCAGTAGTATTCAAGGAGGGGTTGGAGAAAAACTGTTTTTT. Full variable domain (outside the CDR3, taken from reference TRBV19 and TRBJ1-4): DGGITQSPKYLFRKEGQNVTLSCEQNLNHDAMYWYRQDPGQGLRLIYYSQIVNDFQKGDIAEGYSVSREKKESFPLTVTSAQKNPTAFYLCASSIQGGVGEKLFFGSGTQLSVL.

V usage is TRBV29-1 and J usage is TRBJ1-1; 7 positions match TRBD1. The CDR3 is 15 residues long. J was trimmed by 2 bases and V by 6 bases; bases with no gene match: 12. Germline assignment: CDR1 SQVTM and CDR2 ANQGSEA. The chain's CDR3 is CSVYRGPSPNTEAFF. The CDR3 DNA is TGCAGCGTCTACAGGGGACCTTCCCCAAACACTGAAGCTTTCTTT.